The 17 T cell receptor beta chains reported below all come from one sample, sequenced in a study of blood T cell repertoires in COVID-19 (dated by TCRdb to about 2020). Library prep was done by the immunoSEQ multiplex PCR assay. TCRdb took over this immuneACCESS table, retaining in-frame rearrangements with V and J assigned. Such tables are incomplete; in checked studies, under half of the missing clones stem from an unresolved V gene, and the remainder is unexplained. Counted in this sample were roughly 360,000 clones; over 75% of them appeared once. The top ten constitute roughly 1.4% of the sample. The sequenced sample consisted of PBMCs or T cells enriched from blood (not recorded which). These receptors were taken from a man aged 25-40 years who had recovered from COVID-19.

The CDR3 sequence is CASFSTSGGSYEQYF. The CDR3 DNA reads TGTGCCAGCTTCTCGACTAGCGGGGGATCCTACGAGCAGTACTTC. The V call is TRBV6-5, the J call TRBJ2-7; 12 nucleotides line up with TRBD2. The V gene end was trimmed by 8 bases and the J gene end by 1 base; junction bases not matched to a gene: 6. The CDR3 runs 15 residues. In germline, CDR1 is MNHEY, CDR2 SVGAGI.

V gene TRBV12-5 combines with J gene TRBJ1-1; 8 bases are shared with TRBD1. Trimming cost V 0 bases and J 6 bases; bases outside gene matches: 6. This CDR3 is built from 15 residues. In germline, CDR1 is LGHNT, CDR2 FRNRAP. The CDR3 sequence is CASGLVLQGASEAFF. The CDR3 nucleotides are TGTGCTAGTGGTTTGGTCCTCCAGGGGGCCTCTGAAGCTTTCTTT.

The V gene is TRBV5-1, the J gene TRBJ1-2; TRBD1 matches at 10 bases. Trimming at V came to 3 bases and at J to 6 bases, leaving 5 bases not matched to a gene. The CDR3 loop spans 14 amino acids. CDR1 and CDR2 (germline): SGHRS, YFSETQ. CDR3: CASSWRQGADGYTF. The CDR3 DNA is TGCGCCAGCAGCTGGAGACAGGGGGCAGATGGCTACACCTTC.

This chain uses TRBV10-3 with TRBJ1-5; TRBD1 agrees at 7 bases. In germline, CDR1 is ENHRY, CDR2 SYGVKD. The length of the CDR3 is 14 residues. V shed 8 bases, J shed 3 bases, and the junction held 7 bases outside the gene matches. The CDR3 sequence: CAISSGGNNQPQHF. In nucleotides, the CDR3 is TGTGCCATCTCCTCAGGGGGAAACAATCAGCCCCAGCATTTT.

This clone occurred a few times. V is TRBV6-2 or TRBV6-3 and J is TRBJ1-5; D perhaps matches TRBD1 (6 bases). The CDR3 is 16 amino acids. The germline CDR1 and CDR2 sequences are MNHEY and SVGEGT. V was shortened by 6 bases and J by 1 base, with 16 bases between the two germline ends. The CDR3 bases are TGTGCCAGCAGCCCCTACAGGGTAAGGAGCAATCAGCCCCAGCATTTT. This encodes CASSPYRVRSNQPQHF.

V gene TRBV19 combines with J gene TRBJ1-5; the D is unclear. The CDR3 consists of 15 residues. Germline V gene sequence: CDR1 LNHDA, CDR2 SQIVND (reference sequence). The V end lost 2 bases, the J end lost 2 bases, and 10 bases lay between the germline ends. CDR3 protein: CASSISSLGNQPQHF. CDR3 sequence (DNA): TGTGCCAGTAGTATATCGTCCCTCGGCAATCAGCCCCAGCATTTT.

The rearrangement joins TRBV9 to TRBJ1-4; TRBD1 matches at 7 bases. CDR1 is SGDLS, CDR2 YYNGEE, per germline. Trimming removed 2 bases from V and 3 bases from J; junction bases left unmatched: 1. This CDR3 contains 14 residues. The DNA for the CDR3 is TGTGCCAGCAGCGTCGGGACAGCTAATGAAAAACTGTTTTTT. Translating gives CASSVGTANEKLFF.

This clone was counted a single time. This rearrangement joins TRBV5-8 to TRBJ1-1; D uncertain. This CDR3 has 14 amino acids. V was pared by 3 bases and J by 5 bases, with 14 bases between. In germline, CDR1 is SGHTS, CDR2 YDEGEE. The CDR3 DNA follows: TGTGCCAGCAGCTGGATGGAGGCTGAAACTGAAGCTTTCTTT. Amino acid sequence: CASSWMEAETEAFF.

The chain links TRBV10-2 to TRBJ1-1, with D uncertain. Trimming removed 8 bases at V and 6 bases at J, with 19 bases between. This CDR3 is built from 14 residues. Germline CDR1 is WSHSY and CDR2 is SAAADI. CDR3 amino acids: CASVTAAGMAEAFF. Here the CDR3 DNA reads TGCGCCAGCGTGACGGCCGCGGGGATGGCTGAAGCTTTCTTT.

The gene calls are TRBV6-2 or TRBV6-3 and TRBJ1-1; no firm D call. The V end lost 2 bases, the J end lost 3 bases, and 7 bases lay between the germline ends. Germline V CDR1 and CDR2: MNHEY, SVGEGT. The CDR3 loop spans 13 amino acids. Here the CDR3 reads CASSYPTDTEAFF. The CDR3 DNA is TGTGCCAGCAGTTACCCCACTGACACTGAAGCTTTCTTT.

The V call is TRBV18, the J call TRBJ1-4; D might be TRBD1 (5 bases). The CDR3 has 13 amino acids. Trimming stripped 2 bases from V and 7 bases from J, with 8 bases between. CDR1 is KGHSH and CDR2 is LQKENI in the germline V gene. Here the CDR3 reads CASSPSGFEKLFF. The CDR3 DNA sequence: TGTGCCAGCTCACCATCAGGGTTTGAAAAACTGTTTTTT.

This chain's CDR3 is CASSGTAGDPYNEQFF. The CDR3 coding sequence is TGTGCCAGCAGCGGAACTGCGGGGGACCCATACAATGAGCAGTTCTTC. The chain has TRBV9 and TRBJ2-1; 7 bases are a match to TRBD2. Germline V gene lookup returns CDR1 SGDLS and CDR2 YYNGEE. This CDR3 has 16 residues. V lost 3 bases and J lost 4; bases outside the gene matches: 10.

This sequence joins TRBV7-9 and TRBJ1-1; 9 bases match TRBD1. With 5 bases clipped from V and 0 bases from J, the junction kept 10 bases outside the gene matches. Germline CDR1 reads SEHNR; CDR2 reads FQNEAQ (reference sequence). The CDR3 is 17 amino acids. CDR3 in amino acids: CASSPGTGRDMNTEAFF. CDR3 DNA sequence: TGTGCCAGCAGCCCCGGGACAGGGCGGGATATGAACACTGAAGCTTTCTTT.

The gene calls are TRBV11-2 and TRBJ1-6; TRBD1 matches 7 bases. The CDR3 spans 14 residues. Germline trimming cut 5 bases from V and 8 bases from J; bases unmatched to any gene: 6. The V gene's germline CDR1 is SGHAT and CDR2 FQNNGV. The CDR3 bases are TGTGCCAGCAGCCCAGGGGGTACCTATTCACCCCTCCACTTT. This encodes CASSPGGTYSPLHF.

The chain is built from TRBV5-1 and TRBJ2-7; D perhaps matches TRBD1 (5 bases). Looked up from germline, CDR1 is SGHRS and CDR2 is YFSETQ. CDR3 length: 14 amino acids. V was clipped by 4 bases and J by 7 bases, with 18 bases between them. Here the CDR3 reads CASSPTSGAWEQYF. The CDR3 DNA reads TGCGCCAGCAGCCCCACCAGTGGGGCCTGGGAGCAGTACTTC.

V usage is TRBV2 and J usage is TRBJ1-6; no clear D gene. Deletions cut 6 bases from V and 8 bases from J, with 14 bases between. The CDR3 spans 14 residues. Per germline, CDR1 SNHLY and CDR2 FYNNEI. The CDR3 sequence: CASSGPGGHSPLHF. The CDR3 coding sequence is TGTGCCAGCAGCGGACCGGGCGGGCATTCACCCCTCCACTTT.

The chain recombines TRBV10-1 with TRBJ1-4; D is ambiguous. This CDR3 comprises 14 residues. V was shortened by 3 bases and J by 0 bases, with 5 bases between the two germline ends. Germline V CDR1 and CDR2: WNHNN, SYGVQD (reference sequence). CDR3: CASSDGATNEKLFF. CDR3 nucleotides: TGCGCCAGCAGTGACGGAGCAACTAATGAAAAACTGTTTTTT.